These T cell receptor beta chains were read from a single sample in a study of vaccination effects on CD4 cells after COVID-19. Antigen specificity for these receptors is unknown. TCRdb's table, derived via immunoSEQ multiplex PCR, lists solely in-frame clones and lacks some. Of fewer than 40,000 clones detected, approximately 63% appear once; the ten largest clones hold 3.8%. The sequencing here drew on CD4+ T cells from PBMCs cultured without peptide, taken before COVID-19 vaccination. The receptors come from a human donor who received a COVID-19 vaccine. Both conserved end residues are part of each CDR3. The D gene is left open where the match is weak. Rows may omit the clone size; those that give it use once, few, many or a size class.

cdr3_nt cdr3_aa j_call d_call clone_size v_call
TGTGCCAGCAGATTAGCGGGAGAGCGGACAGATACGCAGTATTTT CASRLAGERTDTQYF TRBJ2-3 TRBD2 - TRBV6-5
TGTGCCTGGAGTGGCGGGACAGCCTCTGGAAACACCATATATTTT CAWSGGTASGNTIYF TRBJ1-3 TRBD1 - TRBV30
TGTGCCAGCAGCTTGGGAATGGACCAAGAGACCCAGTACTTC CASSLGMDQETQYF TRBJ2-5 - - TRBV5-6
TGTGCCAGCGGGAGTGAGGGGGCGAGCACTGAAGCTTTCTTT CASGSEGASTEAFF TRBJ1-1 TRBD1 - TRBV5-6
TGTGCCAGCAGCTCCCAGGAGCGAACGGAGCAGTTCTTC CASSSQERTEQFF TRBJ2-1 - few TRBV7-8
TGTGCCAGCAGCGTTTTAGGGAACCGGGACGGCGACGATGAAGCTTTCTTT CASSVLGNRDGDDEAFF TRBJ1-1 - - TRBV5-4
TGTGCCAGCAGTTTGATTGGAGGGGCTGAAAAACTGTTTTTT CASSLIGGAEKLFF TRBJ1-4 - - TRBV6-5
TGTGCCAGCAGTGTCCCGACTAGCGGGAGAAAAGTTAATGAGCAGTTCTTC CASSVPTSGRKVNEQFF TRBJ2-1 TRBD2 - TRBV6-4
TGTGCCAGCAGCTCATGGTCGTCGGCCGAGCAGTACTTC CASSSWSSAEQYF TRBJ2-7 - - TRBV7-8
TGTGCCAGCAGTCTACAGGACCAAGAGACCCAGTACTTC CASSLQDQETQYF TRBJ2-5 - - TRBV12-3/TRBV12-4
TGTGCCAGCAGTGATACTAATAATTCACCCCTCCACTTT CASSDTNNSPLHF TRBJ1-6 - - TRBV25-1
TGTGCCTGGAGTGTGCAGGGTATGGACACCGGGGAGCTGTTTTTT CAWSVQGMDTGELFF TRBJ2-2 - - TRBV30
TGTGCCAGCAGCTTGGGGGGAACAAGGGTGGAACAGCCCCAGCATTTT CASSLGGTRVEQPQHF TRBJ1-5 - - TRBV5-4
TGTGCCAGCAGCCAAGGGAGGGGTAATGAAAAACTGTTTTTT CASSQGRGNEKLFF TRBJ1-4 - - TRBV3-1/TRBV3-2
TGTGCCAGCTCACCCTCGGACCGGACAGATACGCAGTATTTT CASSPSDRTDTQYF TRBJ2-3 - few TRBV18
TGCAGCGTTGCACACAGGCAAACAGAGACCCAGTACTTC CSVAHRQTETQYF TRBJ2-5 - - TRBV29-1
TGTGCCAGCAGCCCTACCAGGACAGGGGCCGGATTTAGGGAAAAACTGTTTTTT CASSPTRTGAGFREKLFF TRBJ1-4 TRBD1 - TRBV5-6
TGTGCCAGTACCGGGGAGTCCTACGAGCAGTACTTC CASTGESYEQYF TRBJ2-7 - - TRBV19
TGTGCCTTCTCCCTTGGCGGCGGGAATTCACCCCTCCACTTT CAFSLGGGNSPLHF TRBJ1-6 - - TRBV30
TGCGCCAGCAGCATCCAGGGGGAGACCGGGGAGCTGTTTTTT CASSIQGETGELFF TRBJ2-2 TRBD1 - TRBV5-1
TGTGCCAGTAGTCAACTTTTGGACAGGGTTAAAAACATTCAGTACTTC CASSQLLDRVKNIQYF TRBJ2-4 TRBD1 - TRBV19
TGTGCCAGCAGCCCTTTTTTGAGGAGCGGAGAGACCCAGTACTTC CASSPFLRSGETQYF TRBJ2-5 - - TRBV3-1/TRBV3-2
TGCGCCAGCAGCTATCCGGACAGGGGGCCCACACAATCGGATACGCAGTATTTT CASSYPDRGPTQSDTQYF TRBJ2-3 TRBD1 once TRBV5-1
TGTGCCACCAGCAGAGATTTCTTCGGGGCAGAAGCTTTCTTT CATSRDFFGAEAFF TRBJ1-1 - few TRBV15
TGCAGCGTGATCCCCGGGACAGCAGCCTACGAGCAGTACTTC CSVIPGTAAYEQYF TRBJ2-7 TRBD1 few TRBV29-1
TGTGCCAGCAGCTTAGCGCTGACGGGGGGCCCTGAGTGGACAGATACGCAGTATTTT CASSLALTGGPEWTDTQYF TRBJ2-3 - - TRBV7-9
TGCGCCAGCAGTGAGTCTGGGAGAAATGAGCAGTTCTTC CASSESGRNEQFF TRBJ2-1 - - TRBV10-1
TGTGCCAGCAGCCAAGCCGGACAGTCCTACGAGCAGTACTTC CASSQAGQSYEQYF TRBJ2-7 - few TRBV4-2
TGTGCCAGCAGCTCGACAGGGGGCAAAACTGAAGCTTTCTTT CASSSTGGKTEAFF TRBJ1-1 TRBD1 - TRBV11-3
TGTGCCAGCAGTAGACAGGGGGCGCGAGAGACCCAGTACTTC CASSRQGARETQYF TRBJ2-5 TRBD1 - TRBV6-5
TGTGCCAGCAGCTTAGGCCTAGCGGGAGTTGAGACCCAGTACTTC CASSLGLAGVETQYF TRBJ2-5 TRBD2 - TRBV7-7
TGCGCCAGCAGCTTGGAGGGCGGTCCGACCTACGAGCAGTACTTC CASSLEGGPTYEQYF TRBJ2-7 - - TRBV5-1
TGTGCCAGCAGCGGACACAGGGGGCGAGGAAACATTCAGTACTTC CASSGHRGRGNIQYF TRBJ2-4 TRBD1 - TRBV11-2
TGTGCCAGCAGGATCGGGGTATCGGATGGCTACACCTTC CASRIGVSDGYTF TRBJ1-2 - - TRBV6-5
TGTGCCAGTAGTATAGGTCAGGGGAGGAATCAGCCCCAGCATTTT CASSIGQGRNQPQHF TRBJ1-5 - few TRBV19
TGTGCCAGCAGGTTGGAGCAGGCTAGCGACATTCAGTACTTC CASRLEQASDIQYF TRBJ2-4 - - TRBV5-6
TGCGCCAGCAGACCTAGCGGGGGGTTCAACGAGCAGTACTTC CASRPSGGFNEQYF TRBJ2-7 TRBD2 - TRBV5-1
TGCGCCAGCAGCCAAGGGACTAGCGGGAGGTTCGGCGGGGAGCTGTTTTTT CASSQGTSGRFGGELFF TRBJ2-2 TRBD2 - TRBV4-1
TGTGCCAGCAAGGGGGGAACCTACAATGAGCAGTTCTTC CASKGGTYNEQFF TRBJ2-1 - - TRBV19
TGTGCCTGGAGTGTAAAACAGGGGGCTGAAAAACTGTTTTTT CAWSVKQGAEKLFF TRBJ1-4 TRBD1 - TRBV30
TGTGCCAGCTCACCGGACTTATCAGATACGCAGTATTTT CASSPDLSDTQYF TRBJ2-3 - - TRBV18
TGTGCCAGCAGTTGGCAGGGGGTTTGGAATGAGCAGTTCTTC CASSWQGVWNEQFF TRBJ2-1 TRBD1 - TRBV27
TGTGCCACCAGAGGGGGGGGCCCCTACAATGAGCAGTTCTTC CATRGGGPYNEQFF TRBJ2-1 - - TRBV24-1
TGTGCCATCAGTGAGTGGCTAGCGGGGGAAAATGAGCAGTTCTTC CAISEWLAGENEQFF TRBJ2-1 TRBD2 - TRBV10-3
TGTGCCAGCAGCTCAACCCCGGAGTACAGCTCCTACAATGAGCAGTTCTTC CASSSTPEYSSYNEQFF TRBJ2-1 - - TRBV27
TGTGCCAGCAGTGAACACTCCTACGAGCAGTACTTC CASSEHSYEQYF TRBJ2-7 - - TRBV6-1
TGTGCCTGGAGTGTCGGCGACTATAAGTACTTC CAWSVGDYKYF TRBJ2-7 - - TRBV30
TGTGCCAGTATCGGGACAGATTATCAGCCCCAGCATTTT CASIGTDYQPQHF TRBJ1-5 TRBD1 - TRBV19
TGCAGCGTTCTGGGACAGGATCATATGGGCTACACCTTC CSVLGQDHMGYTF TRBJ1-2 TRBD1 - TRBV29-1
TGTGCCAGCAGCTTAGCGGCAGGGAGTTTAAACGAGCAGTACTTC CASSLAAGSLNEQYF TRBJ2-7 - - TRBV7-2
TGTGCCAGCAGCCCGAGATTCGGGACAGGGAATCGATACGAGCAGTACTTC CASSPRFGTGNRYEQYF TRBJ2-7 TRBD1 - TRBV11-2
TGTGCCAGCAGCTTAGGCCTAAATGATGAGCAGTTCTTC CASSLGLNDEQFF TRBJ2-1 - - TRBV7-9
TGTGCCAGCAGTTCGCCCGCGGGGTTGAACACTGAAGCTTTCTTT CASSSPAGLNTEAFF TRBJ1-1 - - TRBV6-5
TGTGCCACCAGTGACCCCGGACAGGGGGCTGCGAATGAGCAGTTCTTC CATSDPGQGAANEQFF TRBJ2-1 TRBD1 few TRBV24-1
TGTGCCAGCGGGGCGGGTGTGCGTAGCAATCAGCCCCAGCATTTT CASGAGVRSNQPQHF TRBJ1-5 - - TRBV6-5
TGTGCCACCAGCCGAGGCGGGGGGGCTTCGAGCAATCAGCCCCAGCATTTT CATSRGGGASSNQPQHF TRBJ1-5 - few TRBV24-1
TGTGCCAGCAGTGACGTGTGGGCGGGGGGGTACCAAGAGACCCAGTACTTC CASSDVWAGGYQETQYF TRBJ2-5 TRBD2 - TRBV2
TGTGCCAGCAGCTTATCGACAGGGGGCGTAGATACGCAGTATTTT CASSLSTGGVDTQYF TRBJ2-3 TRBD1 - TRBV7-8
TGTGCCAGTAACAGGGGGAGGGAGACCCAGTACTTC CASNRGRETQYF TRBJ2-5 TRBD1 - TRBV2
TGTGCCAGCAGCAAAGGGGCCGTAGAACTGGAAATGAACACTGAAGCTTTCTTT CASSKGAVELEMNTEAFF TRBJ1-1 - once TRBV21-1